The 16 T cell receptor beta chains below come from one sample, sequenced in a study of shared clonotypes between healthy human individuals. Repertoires were generated with immunoSEQ multiplex PCR, while TCRdb's copy carries only in-frame clones and drops some. The repertoire holds a few million clones, with approximately 94% as singletons. The specimen was naive CD4+ T cells sorted from blood. Documented subset: CD45RA+ positively selected. The receptors were sampled from a man aged 18-30 years in good health.

This clone was counted a single time. This rearrangement joins TRBV5-4 to TRBJ2-5; weak D call: TRBD2 (5 bases). V lost 2 bases and J lost 4, with 15 bases in between. The length of the CDR3 is 15 residues. Germline V CDR1 and CDR2: SGHNT, YYREEE (reference sequence). The CDR3, as DNA: TGTGCCAGCAGCTTAAATTATGGTAGCGCAGAGACCCAGTACTTC. This sequence encodes CASSLNYGSAETQYF.

This clone came up once. The chain combines TRBV27 with TRBJ1-5; weak D call: TRBD1 (6 bases). The V and J ends lost 2 bases and 3 bases respectively, with 11 bases between them. The CDR3 has 15 amino acids. Germline CDR1 is MNHEY and CDR2 is SMNVEV (reference sequence). Written as DNA, the CDR3 is TGTGCCAGCAGTTTAAAGGCAGGGGTCAATCAGCCCCAGCATTTT. Its protein is CASSLKAGVNQPQHF.

The rearrangement joins TRBV6-6 to TRBJ1-2; TRBD1 matches at 12 bases. The CDR3 covers 15 residues. J lost 7 bases, V lost 2 bases, and 5 bases had no gene match. Germline V gene sequence: CDR1 MNHNY, CDR2 SVGAGI (reference sequence). The CDR3 nucleotides are TGTGCCAGCAGTTACGGGACAGGGGGCGGACGTGGCTACACCTTC. Amino acids: CASSYGTGGGRGYTF.

V usage is TRBV5-1 and J usage is TRBJ1-1; no clear D gene. V was cut by 5 bases and J by 0 bases, with 11 bases left in between. Germline V gene data show CDR1 as SGHRS and CDR2 as YFSETQ. This CDR3 is 14 amino acids long. CDR3 sequence (DNA): TGCGCCAGCAGGGAAATGCTAATGAACACTGAAGCTTTCTTT. As protein: CASREMLMNTEAFF. The full variable domain, rest sourced from reference TRBV5-1 and TRBJ1-1, is KAGVTQTPRYLIKTRGQQVTLSCSPISGHRSVSWYQQTPGQGLQFLFEYFSETQRNKGNFPGRFSGRQFSNSRSEMNVSTLELGDSALYLCASREMLMNTEAFFGQGTRLTVV.

This clone was picked up one time. This specimen includes other DNA sequences encoding the same CDR3. The rearrangement uses TRBV9 and TRBJ2-5; no clear D. This CDR3 region has 13 residues. Germline CDR1 reads SGDLS; CDR2 reads YYNGEE. V was trimmed by 0 bases and J by 2 bases, leaving 5 bases between them. CDR3 bases: TGTGCCAGCAGCGTAGTGGAGCAAGAGACCCAGTACTTC. This translates into CASSVVEQETQYF. Full variable domain (rest looked up from reference TRBV9 and TRBJ2-5): DSGVTQTPKHLITATGQRVTLRCSPRSGDLSVYWYQQSLDQGLQFLIQYYNGEERAKGNILERFSAQQFPDLHSELNLSSLELGDSALYFCASSVVEQETQYFGPGTRLLVL.

The rearrangement uses TRBV4-1 and TRBJ1-4, with D perhaps matching TRBD1 (5 bases). The V end was cut by 4 bases, the J end by 3 bases, with 15 bases between. CDR1 and CDR2 from the germline V gene are MGHRA and YSYEKL. The CDR3 runs to 16 residues. The CDR3 coding sequence is TGCGCCAGCAGCCCTCTCTGGGGGGGGGCTAATGAAAAACTGTTTTTT. It specifies CASSPLWGGANEKLFF.

The chain employs TRBV19 and TRBJ1-6, with TRBD1 as a possible D gene (5 bases). The CDR3 runs 14 residues. V gave up 7 bases and J gave up 5 bases, with 12 bases separating them. The germline CDR1 and CDR2 sequences are LNHDA and SQIVND (reference sequence). Here the CDR3 reads CASTLGTDNSPLHF. CDR3 DNA: TGTGCCAGTACCCTCGGGACGGATAATTCACCCCTCCACTTT.

This clone was seen a handful of times. J is TRBJ1-5 and V is TRBV6-5; 8 bases map to TRBD1. Per the germline V gene, CDR1 is MNHEY and CDR2 is SVGAGI. This CDR3 region has 15 residues. J was trimmed by 8 bases and V by 5 bases; bases with no gene match: 11. CDR3 nucleotide sequence: TGTGCCAGCAGTAGACAGGGGACCGCCCCGGAGCCCCAGCATTTT. This gives the protein CASSRQGTAPEPQHF.

A single count supports this clone. This rearrangement joins TRBV10-1 to TRBJ2-1, with 10 nucleotides matching TRBD2. V shed 3 bases, J shed 6 bases, and the junction held 5 bases outside the gene matches. Per germline, CDR1 WNHNN and CDR2 SYGVQD (reference sequence). The CDR3 contains 15 residues. This CDR3 is CASSEQLAGFNEQFF. The CDR3 nucleotides are TGCGCCAGCAGTGAACAACTAGCGGGATTCAATGAGCAGTTCTTC.

The chain joins TRBV2 to TRBJ2-1, with 7 bases aligning to TRBD2. The J segment lost 8 bases and the V segment lost 7 bases, leaving 11 bases of the junction unmatched. Germline V gives CDR1 SNHLY, CDR2 FYNNEI. This CDR3 has 14 amino acids. Here the CDR3 reads CASNGGRAGDEQFF. As DNA, the CDR3 is TGTGCCAGCAATGGCGGGAGAGCTGGGGATGAGCAGTTCTTC.

The chain has TRBV7-8 and TRBJ1-6; no clear D gene. Germline V gene lookup returns CDR1 SGHVS and CDR2 FQNEAQ. The CDR3 runs to 17 residues. V was shortened by 0 bases and J by 5 bases, with 14 bases between the two germline ends. The CDR3 protein is CASSLAQFGVHNSPLHF. Here the CDR3 DNA reads TGTGCCAGCAGCTTAGCGCAATTCGGGGTACATAATTCACCCCTCCACTTT.

The chain uses TRBV6-1 and TRBJ2-3, with D tentatively TRBD1 (6 bases). From germline, CDR1 is MNHNS and CDR2 SASEGT. CDR3 size: 14 residues. Trimming left V 7 bases short and J 2 bases short, with 13 bases between. CDR3 coding DNA: TGTGCCAGCAATTCCCAGGGGCTCACAGATACGCAGTATTTT. Encoded protein: CASNSQGLTDTQYF.

The rearrangement uses TRBV11-2 and TRBJ1-2, with D tentatively TRBD1 (6 bases). Trimming pared 5 bases from V and 4 bases from J, leaving 14 bases between. Germline CDR1 is SGHAT and CDR2 is FQNNGV. The CDR3 is 14 amino acids. The CDR3 sequence: CASSPQGSGYGYTF. CDR3 sequence (DNA): TGTGCCAGCAGCCCCCAGGGGTCGGGCTATGGCTACACCTTC.

This clone was observed once. V usage is TRBV4-2 and J usage is TRBJ1-5, with D uncertain. Germline V gene data show CDR1 as LGHNA and CDR2 as YNFKEQ. CDR3 length equals 17 residues. Between the trimmed V and J ends, which lost 0 bases and 2 bases, there was a span of 14 bases. As DNA, the CDR3 is TGTGCCAGCAGCCAAGAGAGGCTGGGGAGCGGCAATCAGCCCCAGCATTTT. Translated: CASSQERLGSGNQPQHF.

This clone was seen once. The rearrangement links TRBV2 to TRBJ2-4, with D perhaps TRBD1 (6 bases). Germline V CDR1 and CDR2: SNHLY, FYNNEI. CDR3 length: 12 amino acids. The V end lost 7 bases, the J end lost 8 bases, and 12 bases lay between the germline ends. In DNA, the CDR3 is TGTGCCAGCACGAATTCAGGGGACATTCAGTACTTC. Protein product: CASTNSGDIQYF.

This chain links TRBV11-2 with TRBJ2-3; D may be TRBD2 (6 bases). Trimming stripped 5 bases from V and 6 bases from J, with 15 bases between. The CDR3 is 14 amino acids. Germline-derived CDR1 and CDR2 are SGHAT and FQNNGV. In DNA form, the CDR3 reads TGTGCCAGCAGCGCCGACCGGGAGTTTGATACGCAGTATTTT. Translating it yields CASSADREFDTQYF.